This TCR beta chain was recorded in a study of T cells in tuberculosis. The junction had 4 bases not matched to a gene; V was cut back by 5 bases and J by 3 bases. The CDR3 totals 15 residues. Germline CDR1 reads LNHDA; CDR2 reads SQIVND (reference sequence). Here immunoSEQ multiplex PCR was the method, and the copy in TCRdb shows in-frame clones only, minus some. The table includes around 60,000 clones, 81% detected once. Cells were sorted from thawed PBMC rested overnight and stained with GMM-loaded CD1B tetramer, viability dye and anti-CD3. The CD1B tetramers carried C32 glucose monomycolate purified from Rhodococcus equi. Before cryopreservation, the sorted PBMC lost their CD14-expressing monocytes.

This chain connects TRBV19 to TRBJ1-5; 10 bases are a match to TRBD1. This receptor was taken from an adult woman with latent tuberculosis. Sequences were obtained from CD1b-GMM tetramer-negative cells sorted from PBMCs. CDR3 loop: CASSPGTGANQPQHF. Written as DNA, the CDR3 is TGTGCCAGTAGTCCGGGGACAGGGGCCAATCAGCCCCAGCATTTT.